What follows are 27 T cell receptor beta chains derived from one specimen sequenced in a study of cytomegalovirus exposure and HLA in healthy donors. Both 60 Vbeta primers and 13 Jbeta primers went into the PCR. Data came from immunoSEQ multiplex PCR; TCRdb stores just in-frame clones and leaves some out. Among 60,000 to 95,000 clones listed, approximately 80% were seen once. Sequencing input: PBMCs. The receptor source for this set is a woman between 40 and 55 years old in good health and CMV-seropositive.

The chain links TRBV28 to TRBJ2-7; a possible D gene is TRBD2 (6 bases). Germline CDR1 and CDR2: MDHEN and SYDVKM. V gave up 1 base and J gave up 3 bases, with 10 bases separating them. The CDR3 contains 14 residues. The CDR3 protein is CASSLYGGSYEQYF. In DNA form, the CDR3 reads TGTGCCAGCAGTTTATATGGGGGGAGCTACGAGCAGTACTTC.

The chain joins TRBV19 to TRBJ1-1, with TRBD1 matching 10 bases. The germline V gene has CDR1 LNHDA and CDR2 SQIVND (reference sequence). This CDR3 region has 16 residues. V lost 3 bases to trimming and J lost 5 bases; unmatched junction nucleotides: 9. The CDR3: CASSMGGDRGKTEAFF. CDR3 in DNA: TGTGCCAGTAGTATGGGAGGGGACAGGGGAAAAACTGAAGCTTTCTTT. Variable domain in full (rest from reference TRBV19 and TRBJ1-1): DGGITQSPKYLFRKEGQNVTLSCEQNLNHDAMYWYRQDPGQGLRLIYYSQIVNDFQKGDIAEGYSVSREKKESFPLTVTSAQKNPTAFYLCASSMGGDRGKTEAFFGQGTRLTVV.

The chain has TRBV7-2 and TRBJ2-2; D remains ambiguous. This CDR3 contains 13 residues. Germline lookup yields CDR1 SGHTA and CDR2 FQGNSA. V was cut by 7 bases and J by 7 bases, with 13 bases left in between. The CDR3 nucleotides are TGTGCCAGCACCCTCCCTAATGGCGGGGAGCTGTTTTTT. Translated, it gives CASTLPNGGELFF.

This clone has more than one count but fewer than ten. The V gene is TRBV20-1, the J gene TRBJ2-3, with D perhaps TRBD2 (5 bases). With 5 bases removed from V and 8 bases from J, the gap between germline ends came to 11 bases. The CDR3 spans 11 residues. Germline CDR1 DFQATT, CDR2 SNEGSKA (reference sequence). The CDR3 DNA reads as TGCAGTGCTTGGTTGGGAGCTACGCAGTATTTT. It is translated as CSAWLGATQYF.

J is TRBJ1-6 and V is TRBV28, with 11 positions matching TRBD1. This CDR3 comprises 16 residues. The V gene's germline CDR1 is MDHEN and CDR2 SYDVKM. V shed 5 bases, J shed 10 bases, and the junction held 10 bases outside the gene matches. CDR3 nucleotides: TGTGCCAGCAGTACCCCGGGACAGGGGGTCTGGTCACCCCTCCACTTT. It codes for CASSTPGQGVWSPLHF.

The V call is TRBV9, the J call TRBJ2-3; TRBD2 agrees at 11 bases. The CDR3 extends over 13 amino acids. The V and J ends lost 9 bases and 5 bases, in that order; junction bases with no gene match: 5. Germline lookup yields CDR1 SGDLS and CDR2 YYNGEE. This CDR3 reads CATPGLAVDTQYF. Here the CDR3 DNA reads TGTGCCACCCCGGGACTAGCGGTAGATACGCAGTATTTT. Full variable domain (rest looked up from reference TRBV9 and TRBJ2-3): DSGVTQTPKHLITATGQRVTLRCSPRSGDLSVYWYQQSLDQGLQFLIQYYNGEERAKGNILERFSAQQFPDLHSELNLSSLELGDSALYFCATPGLAVDTQYFGPGTRLTVL.

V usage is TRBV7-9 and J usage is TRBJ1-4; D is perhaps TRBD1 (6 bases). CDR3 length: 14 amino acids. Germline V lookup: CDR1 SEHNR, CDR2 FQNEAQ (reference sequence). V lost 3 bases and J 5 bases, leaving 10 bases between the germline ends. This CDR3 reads CASSFFTGNEKLFF. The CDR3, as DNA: TGTGCCAGCAGCTTTTTTACAGGGAATGAAAAACTGTTTTTT. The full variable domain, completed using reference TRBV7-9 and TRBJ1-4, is DTGVSQNPRHKITKRGQNVTFRCDPISEHNRLYWYRQTLGQGPEFLTYFQNEAQLEKSRLLSDRFSAERPKGSFSTLEIQRTEQGDSAMYLCASSFFTGNEKLFFGSGTQLSVL.

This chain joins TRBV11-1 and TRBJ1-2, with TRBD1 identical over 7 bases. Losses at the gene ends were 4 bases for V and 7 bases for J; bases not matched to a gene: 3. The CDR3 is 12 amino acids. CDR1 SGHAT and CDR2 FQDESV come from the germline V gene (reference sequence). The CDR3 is CASSSRGIGYTF. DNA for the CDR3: TGTGCCAGCAGCTCCAGGGGGATTGGCTACACCTTC.

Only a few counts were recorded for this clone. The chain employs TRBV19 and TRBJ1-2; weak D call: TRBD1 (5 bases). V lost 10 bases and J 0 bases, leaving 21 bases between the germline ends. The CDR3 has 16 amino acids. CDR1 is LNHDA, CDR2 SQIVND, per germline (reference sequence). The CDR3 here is CATSRRTYTTNYGYTF. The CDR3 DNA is TGTGCCACCTCTCGTCGGACATACACCACTAACTATGGCTACACCTTC.

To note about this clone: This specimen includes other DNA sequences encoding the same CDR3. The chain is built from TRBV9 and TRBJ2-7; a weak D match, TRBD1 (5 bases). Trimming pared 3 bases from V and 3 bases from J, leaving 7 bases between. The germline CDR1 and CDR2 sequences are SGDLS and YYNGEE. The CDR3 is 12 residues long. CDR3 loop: CASSGDSYEQYF. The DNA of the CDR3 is TGTGCCAGCAGCGGAGACAGCTACGAGCAGTACTTC.

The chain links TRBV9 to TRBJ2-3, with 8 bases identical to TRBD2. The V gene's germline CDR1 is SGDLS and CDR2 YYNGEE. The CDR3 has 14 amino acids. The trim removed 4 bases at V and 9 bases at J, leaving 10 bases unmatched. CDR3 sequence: CASSSRGSGVTQYF. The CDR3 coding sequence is TGTGCCAGCAGCTCCCGGGGTAGCGGGGTGACGCAGTATTTT.

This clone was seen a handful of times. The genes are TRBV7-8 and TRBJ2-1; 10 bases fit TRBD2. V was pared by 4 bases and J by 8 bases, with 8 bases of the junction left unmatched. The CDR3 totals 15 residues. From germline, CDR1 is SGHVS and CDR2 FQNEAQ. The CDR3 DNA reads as TGTGCCAGCAGCTCCGGGACTAGCGTGAGGGATGAGCAGTTCTTC. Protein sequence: CASSSGTSVRDEQFF.

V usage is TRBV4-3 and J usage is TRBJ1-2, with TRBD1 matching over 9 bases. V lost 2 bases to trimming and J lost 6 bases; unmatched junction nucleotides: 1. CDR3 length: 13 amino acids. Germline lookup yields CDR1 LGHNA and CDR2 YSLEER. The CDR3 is CASSQRTGDGYTF. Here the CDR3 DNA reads TGCGCCAGCAGCCAACGGACAGGGGATGGCTACACCTTC.

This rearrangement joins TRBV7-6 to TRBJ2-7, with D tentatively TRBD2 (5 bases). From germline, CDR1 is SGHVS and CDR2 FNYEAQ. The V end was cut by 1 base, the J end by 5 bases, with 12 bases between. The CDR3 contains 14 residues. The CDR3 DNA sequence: TGTGCCAGCAGCTTAGGGAGCGGCTGGGACGAGCAGTACTTC. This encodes CASSLGSGWDEQYF.

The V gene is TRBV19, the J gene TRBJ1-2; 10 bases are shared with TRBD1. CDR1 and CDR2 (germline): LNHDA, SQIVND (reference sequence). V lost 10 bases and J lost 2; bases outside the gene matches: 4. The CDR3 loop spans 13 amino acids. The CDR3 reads CATMDRGNYGYTF. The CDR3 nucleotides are TGTGCCACCATGGACAGGGGGAACTATGGCTACACCTTC.

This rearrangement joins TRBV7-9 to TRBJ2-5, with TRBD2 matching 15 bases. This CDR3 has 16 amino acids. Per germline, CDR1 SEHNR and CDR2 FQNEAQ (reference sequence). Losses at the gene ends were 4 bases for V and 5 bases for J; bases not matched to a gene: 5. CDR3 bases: TGTGCCAGCAGCTCAGGACTAGCGGGGGGGCGCGAGACCCAGTACTTC. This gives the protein CASSSGLAGGRETQYF. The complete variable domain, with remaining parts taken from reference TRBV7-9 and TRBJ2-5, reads DTGVSQNPRHKITKRGQNVTFRCDPISEHNRLYWYRQTLGQGPEFLTYFQNEAQLEKSRLLSDRFSAERPKGSFSTLEIQRTEQGDSAMYLCASSSGLAGGRETQYFGPGTRLLVL.

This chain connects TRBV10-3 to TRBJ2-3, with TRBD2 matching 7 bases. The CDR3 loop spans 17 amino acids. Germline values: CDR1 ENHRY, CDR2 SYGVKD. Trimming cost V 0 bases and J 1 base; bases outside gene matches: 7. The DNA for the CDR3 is TGTGCCATCAGTGAGTCGATGATAAGCGGGGGCACAGATACGCAGTATTTT. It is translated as CAISESMISGGTDTQYF.

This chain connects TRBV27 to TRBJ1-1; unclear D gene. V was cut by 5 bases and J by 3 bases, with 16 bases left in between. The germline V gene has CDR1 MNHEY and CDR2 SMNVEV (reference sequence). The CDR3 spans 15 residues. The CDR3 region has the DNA TGTGCCAGCAGTCCGACCCCTCGAGGCGACACTGAAGCTTTCTTT. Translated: CASSPTPRGDTEAFF.

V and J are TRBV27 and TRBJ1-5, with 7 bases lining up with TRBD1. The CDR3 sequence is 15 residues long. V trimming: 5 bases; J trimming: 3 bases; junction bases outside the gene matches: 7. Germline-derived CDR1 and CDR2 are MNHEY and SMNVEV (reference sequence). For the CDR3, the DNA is TGTGCCAGCAGTCCCCTGGGACAGCTCAATCAGCCCCAGCATTTT. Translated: CASSPLGQLNQPQHF.

CDR3 protein: CASSLSLRGGGDEQFF. CDR3 sequence (DNA): TGTGCCAGCAGCTTGTCTCTGCGGGGGGGCGGGGATGAGCAGTTCTTC. This chain connects TRBV5-4 to TRBJ2-1, with 9 bases fitting TRBD2. From germline, CDR1 is SGHNT and CDR2 YYREEE (reference sequence). This CDR3 has 16 residues. The V and J ends lost 1 base and 8 bases, in that order; junction bases with no gene match: 10. Looking up the rest from reference TRBV5-4 and TRBJ2-1 gives the full variable domain: ETGVTQSPTHLIKTRGQQVTLRCSSQSGHNTVSWYQQALGQGPQFIFQYYREEENGRGNFPPRFSGLQFPNYSSELNVNALELDDSALYLCASSLSLRGGGDEQFFGPGTRLTVL.

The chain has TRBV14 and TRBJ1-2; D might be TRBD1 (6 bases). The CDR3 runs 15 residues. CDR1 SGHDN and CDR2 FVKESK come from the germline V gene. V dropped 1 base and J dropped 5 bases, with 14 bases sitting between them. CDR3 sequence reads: CASSQGRERGYGYTF. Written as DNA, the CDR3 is TGTGCCAGCAGCCAAGGGCGAGAAAGGGGGTATGGCTACACCTTC.

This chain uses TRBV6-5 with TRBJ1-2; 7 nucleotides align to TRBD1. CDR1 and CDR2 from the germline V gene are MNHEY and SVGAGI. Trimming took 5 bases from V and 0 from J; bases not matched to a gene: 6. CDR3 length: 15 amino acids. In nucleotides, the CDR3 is TGTGCCAGCAGTCTCCGGGACAGCACTAACTATGGCTACACCTTC. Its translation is CASSLRDSTNYGYTF.

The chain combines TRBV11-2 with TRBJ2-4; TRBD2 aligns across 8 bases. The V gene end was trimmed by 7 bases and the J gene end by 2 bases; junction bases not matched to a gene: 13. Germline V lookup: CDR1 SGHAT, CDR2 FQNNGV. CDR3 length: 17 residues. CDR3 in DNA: TGTGCCAGCACCCCCAATCGGGGGGGCTACACCAAAAACATTCAGTACTTC. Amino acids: CASTPNRGGYTKNIQYF.

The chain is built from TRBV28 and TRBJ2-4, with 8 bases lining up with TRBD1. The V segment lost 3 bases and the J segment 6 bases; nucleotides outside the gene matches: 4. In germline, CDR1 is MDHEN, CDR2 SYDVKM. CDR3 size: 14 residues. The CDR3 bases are TGTGCCAGCAGTTTGGCAGGGGGCACAAACATTCAGTACTTC. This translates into CASSLAGGTNIQYF.

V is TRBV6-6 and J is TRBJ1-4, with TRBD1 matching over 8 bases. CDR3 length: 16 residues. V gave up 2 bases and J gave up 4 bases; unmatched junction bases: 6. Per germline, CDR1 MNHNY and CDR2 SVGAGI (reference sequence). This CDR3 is CASSYRQGAFNEKLFF. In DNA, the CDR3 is TGTGCCAGCAGTTACCGCCAGGGGGCGTTTAATGAAAAACTGTTTTTT.

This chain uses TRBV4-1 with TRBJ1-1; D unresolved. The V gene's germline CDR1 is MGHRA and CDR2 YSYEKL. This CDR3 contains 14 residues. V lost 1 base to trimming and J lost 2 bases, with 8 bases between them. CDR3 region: CASSQGHQNTEAFF. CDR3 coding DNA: TGCGCCAGCAGCCAAGGACATCAAAACACTGAAGCTTTCTTT.

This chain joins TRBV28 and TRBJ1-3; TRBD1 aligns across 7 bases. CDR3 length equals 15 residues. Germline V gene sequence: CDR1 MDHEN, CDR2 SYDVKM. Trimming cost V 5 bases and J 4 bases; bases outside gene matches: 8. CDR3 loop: CASSLTGARGNTIYF. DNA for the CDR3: TGTGCCAGCAGTCTTACAGGGGCGAGGGGAAACACCATATATTTT.